Below, 10 T cell receptor beta chains from the same sample are listed, as sequenced in a study of cytomegalovirus exposure and HLA in healthy donors. The PCR contained 60 Vbeta and 13 Jbeta primers. Assay: immunoSEQ multiplex PCR; the TCRdb copy retains only in-frame clones and omits some. The sample lists about 59,000 clones, about 80% occurring once. Sequencing was carried out using PBMCs. The receptors come from a middle-aged woman in good health and CMV-seronegative.

Here the CDR3 DNA reads TGTGCCAGTAGTCACGGTTCGGGGGGACGCTACACTGAAGCTTTCTTT. This translates into CASSHGSGGRYTEAFF. The V and J genes are TRBV19 and TRBJ1-1; perhaps TRBD1 as D (5 bases). The germline CDR1 and CDR2 sequences are LNHDA and SQIVND (reference sequence). The CDR3 consists of 16 residues. Trimming shortened V by 5 bases and J by 3 bases, and 19 bases separated the two germline ends.

The chain couples TRBV4-2 to TRBJ2-7; D uncertain. Trimming pared 1 base from V and 1 base from J, leaving 11 bases between. The CDR3 is 15 amino acids. From germline, CDR1 is LGHNA and CDR2 YNFKEQ. CDR3: CASSQARAASYEQYF. The DNA for the CDR3 is TGTGCCAGCAGCCAAGCAAGAGCCGCGTCCTACGAGCAGTACTTC.

The rearrangement uses TRBV7-2 and TRBJ1-1, with 7 bases fitting TRBD1. The germline V gene encodes CDR1 SGHTA and CDR2 FQGNSA. The CDR3 contains 15 residues. V lost 5 bases, J lost 1 base, and 7 bases stayed unmatched. CDR3 loop: CASSRSGTANTEAFF. CDR3 DNA sequence: TGTGCCAGCAGCCGCTCTGGGACAGCGAACACTGAAGCTTTCTTT.

This chain uses TRBV6-5 with TRBJ2-1; D possibly corresponds to TRBD1 (6 bases). Trimming removed 2 bases at V and 9 bases at J, with 14 bases between. The CDR3 loop spans 14 amino acids. CDR1 MNHEY and CDR2 SVGAGI come from the germline V gene. CDR3 sequence: CASSYKGQVSEQFF. CDR3 sequence (DNA): TGTGCCAGCAGTTACAAGGGACAAGTCAGTGAGCAGTTCTTC.

The chain employs TRBV2 and TRBJ1-5, with 9 bases lining up with TRBD1. The ends lost 5 bases at V and 6 bases at J; junction bases unmatched: 5. CDR3 length: 14 amino acids. Germline CDR1 and CDR2: SNHLY and FYNNEI. The CDR3 sequence: CASSLQGAVQPQHF. The CDR3 nucleotides read TGTGCCAGCAGTCTACAGGGGGCGGTTCAGCCCCAGCATTTT.

The gene calls are TRBV9 and TRBJ2-7, with no clear D. The V end lost 0 bases, the J end lost 7 bases, and 20 bases lay between the germline ends. Per germline, CDR1 SGDLS and CDR2 YYNGEE. The length of the CDR3 is 16 residues. CDR3 in DNA: TGTGCCAGCAGCGTAGTAGACCGAGGCCCCTTGGAGGAGCAGTACTTC. Protein: CASSVVDRGPLEEQYF.

The chain recombines TRBV18 with TRBJ2-3; D not certain. The CDR3 is made up of 13 amino acids. CDR1 and CDR2 from the germline V gene are KGHSH and LQKENI. V was trimmed by 2 bases and J by 6 bases, leaving 9 bases between them. The DNA for the CDR3 is TGTGCCAGCTCACCAGTTACAACGGATACGCAGTATTTT. Amino acids: CASSPVTTDTQYF.

In this sample, this clone turned up once. The CDR3, as DNA: TGTGCCAGCAGCCTGGGACGGGAGGAGGGGAATCAGCCCCAGCATTTT. It codes for CASSLGREEGNQPQHF. The chain employs TRBV9 and TRBJ1-5; D is possibly TRBD1 (5 bases). The CDR3 sequence is 16 residues long. Trimming shortened V by 4 bases and J by 4 bases, and 18 bases separated the two germline ends. Germline assignment: CDR1 SGDLS and CDR2 YYNGEE.

V is TRBV7-9 and J is TRBJ1-2; D perhaps matches TRBD1 (6 bases). The germline V gene has CDR1 SEHNR and CDR2 FQNEAQ (reference sequence). Trimming shortened V by 4 bases and J by 5 bases, and 14 bases separated the two germline ends. The CDR3 runs 14 residues. The CDR3 spells CASSSTGIWYGYTF. In nucleotides, the CDR3 is TGTGCCAGCAGCTCAACAGGGATTTGGTATGGCTACACCTTC.

The rearrangement joins TRBV4-1 to TRBJ1-1; D is perhaps TRBD1 (5 bases). The CDR3 sequence is 16 residues long. The V and J ends lost 1 base and 0 bases respectively, with 12 bases between them. The germline V gene encodes CDR1 MGHRA and CDR2 YSYEKL. DNA for the CDR3: TGCGCCAGCAGCCAAGGCCAGGGCGAGGTGAACACTGAAGCTTTCTTT. Translating it yields CASSQGQGEVNTEAFF.